The 19 T cell receptor beta chains presented below share a single source sample, sequenced in a study of T cell clonality in common variable immunodeficiency. TCRdb keeps only in-frame clones here, not all; method: immunoSEQ multiplex PCR. The sample lists about 47,000 clones, none appearing once, the ten largest making up 2% to 2.5%. The source material was peripheral blood mononuclear cells. The receptors shown here come from a person aged 18 to 75 in good health.

This clone was recorded many times. The CDR3 is cut off 3 residues early in the read; its end comes from the germline J gene. The chain is built from TRBV6-1 and TRBJ2-1; 8 positions match TRBD2. Germline-derived CDR1 and CDR2 are MNHNS and SASEGT. The V and J ends lost 6 bases and 7 bases, in that order; junction bases with no gene match: 5. This CDR3 has 13 residues. This CDR3 reads CASREPSGNEQFF. CDR3 DNA, as far as it was read: TGTGCCAGCAGAGAACCTAGCGGGAATGAG.

This clone was observed many times. The CDR3 extends 3 residues past the end of the read, so its final part is completed from the germline J gene. This chain connects TRBV4-2 to TRBJ2-7, with TRBD2 matching over 8 bases. In germline, CDR1 is LGHNA, CDR2 YNFKEQ. The CDR3 totals 17 residues. The ends lost 0 bases at V and 0 bases at J; junction bases unmatched: 7. Here the CDR3 reads CASSQDESGRHSYEQYF. The sequenced part of the CDR3 DNA is TGTGCCAGCAGCCAAGACGAGAGCGGGAGACACTCCTACGAG.

This clone was observed many times. The read terminates 3 residues before the CDR3 end, so the remaining end is supplied by the germline J gene. The V call is TRBV30, the J call TRBJ1-1; 8 bases map to TRBD1. The V gene's germline CDR1 is GTSNPN and CDR2 SVGIG (reference sequence). The length of the CDR3 is 15 residues. The covered CDR3 bases are TGTGCCTGGGGCGGGCGCGGGACAGGACCGAACGAA. This encodes CAWGGRGTGPNE. The entire CDR3 protein is CAWGGRGTGPNEAFF.

On this clone itself: Read coverage stops 3 residues before the CDR3 terminus; the germline J gene supplies the remainder. This sequence joins TRBV10-2 and TRBJ2-1, with 10 positions matching TRBD1. The CDR3 contains 14 residues. V lost 11 bases to trimming and J lost 6 bases; unmatched junction nucleotides: 10. The germline V gene encodes CDR1 WSHSY and CDR2 SAAADI. The CDR3 spells CASGRDRGPNEQFF. The CDR3 DNA, read in part, is TGCGCCTCCGGTCGGGACAGGGGCCCCAATGAG.

This clone has ten or more counts. The DNA ends 3 residues before the CDR3 does, and the rest of the CDR3 is filled in from the germline J gene. The gene calls are TRBV30 and TRBJ1-4, with 9 bases fitting TRBD1. V dropped 3 bases and J dropped 2; count of bases not matched to a gene: 13. Germline CDR1 reads GTSNPN; CDR2 reads SVGIG (reference sequence). The CDR3 has 18 residues. CDR3 DNA, as far as it was read: TGTGCCTGGAGCCCTGGGAACAGGGGGCTTTGGACTAATGAAAAA. Translated: CAWSPGNRGLWTNEK. The whole CDR3 protein reads CAWSPGNRGLWTNEKLFF.

This clone turned up a few times. A clone one base away is much larger, so this may be a read error. The CDR3 end falls 3 residues outside the read, so it is completed with the germline J gene. The V gene is TRBV6-1, the J gene TRBJ2-3, with 8 positions matching TRBD1. Germline V CDR1 and CDR2: MNHNS, SASEGT. The CDR3 spans 19 residues. Partial CDR3 DNA: TGTGCCAGCAGTGAAGCGATGATTGGACAGGGTCTGGGCAATCAGCCG. This translates into CASSEAMIGQGLGNQP. The entire CDR3 protein is CASSEAMIGQGLGNQPQYF.

Comments on this clone: Read data end 3 residues before the CDR3 end; the end is taken from the germline J gene. The rearrangement links TRBV20-1 to TRBJ2-1; 11 positions agree with TRBD2. This CDR3 has 15 amino acids. Germline V gene data show CDR1 as DFQATT and CDR2 as SNEGSKA (reference sequence). The trim removed 5 bases at V and 4 bases at J, leaving 7 bases unmatched. The chain's CDR3 is CSAPPRLAGYNEQFF. The CDR3 bases that were read are TGCAGTGCTCCCCCCCGACTAGCGGGGTACAATGAG.

In the case of this clone: Read data end 3 residues before the CDR3 end; the end is taken from the germline J gene. The V and J genes are TRBV10-2 and TRBJ1-1; D perhaps matches TRBD1 (6 bases). The CDR3 length is 14 residues. From germline, CDR1 is WSHSY and CDR2 SAAADI. This CDR3 is CASGVDRAERGAFF. The covered CDR3 bases are TGCGCCAGCGGGGTGGACAGAGCGGAACGTGGA.

This clone was seen at least ten times. The missing CDR3 end, 3 residues past where the read stops, is filled in from the germline J gene. This chain joins TRBV5-1 and TRBJ1-2, with D perhaps matching TRBD1 (5 bases). The CDR3 consists of 13 residues. Germline assignment: CDR1 SGHRS and CDR2 YFSETQ. This chain's CDR3 is CASSLGGEDGYTF. CDR3 DNA (partial): TGCGCCAGCAGCTTGGGAGGGGAGGACGGC.

This clone was detected ten times or more. Coverage ceases 3 residues before the CDR3 finishes, and the germline J gene fills in the end. V is TRBV5-1 and J is TRBJ2-3; tentatively, D is TRBD2 (6 bases). This CDR3 has 16 amino acids. In germline, CDR1 is SGHRS, CDR2 YFSETQ. V was trimmed by 2 bases and J by 2 bases, leaving 15 bases between them. CDR3: CASSFTGLSNTDTQYF. The CDR3 DNA, read in part, is TGCGCCAGCAGCTTCACGGGACTTTCTAACACAGATACG.

This clone was detected many times. The read terminates 3 residues ahead of where the CDR3 ends, so the germline J gene completes it. The chain combines TRBV28 with TRBJ1-2; 9 nucleotides align to TRBD1. This CDR3 comprises 15 residues. From germline, CDR1 is MDHEN and CDR2 SYDVKM. CDR3 in amino acids: CASSPRDRVLGGYTF. The sequenced part of the CDR3 DNA is TGTGCCAGCAGTCCCCGGGACAGGGTTTTGGGGGGC.

Many counts were recorded for this clone. Read data end 3 residues before the CDR3 end; the end is taken from the germline J gene. V is TRBV19 and J is TRBJ2-7, with a tentative D call TRBD2 (5 bases). There are 14 residues in the CDR3. CDR1 and CDR2 from the germline V gene are LNHDA and SQIVND (reference sequence). V dropped 3 bases and J dropped 6 bases, with 15 bases sitting between them. The covered CDR3 bases are TGTGCCAGTAGTATTAGATCTAGCAAAGGCGAG. This gives the protein CASSIRSSKGE. The full-length CDR3 reads as CASSIRSSKGEQYF. Looking up the rest from reference TRBV19 and TRBJ2-7 gives the full variable domain: DGGITQSPKYLFRKEGQNVTLSCEQNLNHDAMYWYRQDPGQGLRLIYYSQIVNDFQKGDIAEGYSVSREKKESFPLTVTSAQKNPTAFYLCASSIRSSKGEQYFGPGTRLTVT.

At least ten counts were recorded for this clone. The read finishes 3 residues shy of the CDR3 end, and the germline J gene is used to complete it. This chain uses TRBV28 with TRBJ2-7; TRBD1 is a possible D gene (5 bases). The CDR3 is made up of 15 amino acids. V was pared by 1 base and J by 0 bases, with 10 bases between. Germline V CDR1 and CDR2: MDHEN, SYDVKM. This chain's CDR3 is CASSLFQGTSYEQYF. CDR3 DNA, as far as it was read: TGTGCCAGCAGTTTATTTCAGGGAACCTCCTACGAG. Supplemented by reference TRBV28 and TRBJ2-7, the full variable domain reads DVKVTQSSRYLVKRTGEKVFLECVQDMDHENMFWYRQDPGLGLRLIYFSYDVKMKEKGDIPEGYSVSREKKERFSLILESASTNQTSMYLCASSLFQGTSYEQYFGPGTRLTVT.

This clone was recorded at least ten times. The observed sequence ends 3 residues before the CDR3 terminus, with the missing tail filled in from the germline J gene. The gene calls are TRBV30 and TRBJ1-5; a possible D gene is TRBD1 (5 bases). CDR3 size: 15 residues. CDR1 is GTSNPN, CDR2 SVGIG, per germline (reference sequence). Trimming took 0 bases from V and 2 from J, leaving 11 bases between them. CDR3 loop: CAWSVGQGGNQPQHF. Incomplete CDR3 DNA: TGTGCCTGGAGTGTAGGTCAGGGCGGCAATCAGCCC. The full variable domain, completed using reference TRBV30 and TRBJ1-5, is SQTIHQWPATLVQPVGSPLSLECTVEGTSNPNLYWYRQAAGRGLQLLFYSVGIGQISSEVPQNLSASRPQDRQFILSSKKLLLSDSGFYLCAWSVGQGGNQPQHFGDGTRLSIL.

This clone was observed many times. The CDR3 sequence: CASSPGLAPGGGDTQYF. The CDR3 bases that were read are TGTGCCAGCTCCCCCGGACTAGCTCCCGGTGGTGGGGATACG. The chain links TRBV18 to TRBJ2-3; TRBD2 aligns across 8 bases. The DNA ends 3 residues before the CDR3 does, and the rest of the CDR3 is filled in from the germline J gene. The CDR3 sequence is 17 residues long. Germline CDR1 KGHSH, CDR2 LQKENI. J was trimmed by 6 bases and V by 6 bases; bases with no gene match: 17.

This clone was counted ten times or more. The CDR3 end falls 3 residues outside the read, so it is completed with the germline J gene. The V and J genes are TRBV20-1 and TRBJ1-4, with TRBD1 as a possible D gene (5 bases). CDR1 and CDR2 from the germline V gene are DFQATT and SNEGSKA (reference sequence). Deletions cut 0 bases from V and 8 bases from J, with 10 bases between. The CDR3 loop spans 13 amino acids. CDR3 residues: CSARDGQGEKLFF. The part of the CDR3 DNA that was read is TGCAGTGCTAGAGATGGCCAGGGAGAAAAA.

This clone was seen repeatedly, ten times or more. The read comes to an end 3 residues before the CDR3 does, leaving the germline J gene to fill in the end. The chain uses TRBV7-8 and TRBJ2-1, with TRBD2 matching 9 bases. Germline V lookup: CDR1 SGHVS, CDR2 FQNEAQ. V dropped 1 base and J dropped 5; count of bases not matched to a gene: 6. The CDR3 sequence is 16 residues long. The CDR3 here is CASSLVPGLADNEQFF. The CDR3 DNA, read in part, is TGTGCCAGCAGCTTAGTTCCGGGACTAGCCGACAATGAG.

This clone was recorded a few times. Sequencing ends 3 residues short of the CDR3 end; the germline J gene provides the rest. V and J are TRBV19 and TRBJ2-1; no clear D gene. Between the trimmed V and J ends, which lost 3 bases and 7 bases, there was a span of 13 bases. Germline V CDR1 and CDR2: LNHDA, SQIVND (reference sequence). The CDR3 spans 14 residues. CDR3 in amino acids: CASSIADSRNEQFF. The CDR3 DNA, read in part, is TGTGCCAGTAGTATTGCCGACTCGCGGAATGAG.

This clone appeared a few times. The CDR3 end is not reached by the read, which stops 3 residues before it; the germline J gene fills it in. V usage is TRBV18 and J usage is TRBJ1-3, with 7 positions matching TRBD1. Germline assignment: CDR1 KGHSH and CDR2 LQKENI. This CDR3 has 15 amino acids. Germline trimming cut 3 bases from V and 0 bases from J; bases unmatched to any gene: 2. The CDR3 reads CASSPGQPSGNTIYF. The DNA read from the CDR3 is TGTGCCAGCTCACCGGGACAGCCCTCTGGAAACACC. The whole variable domain, filled in from reference TRBV18 and TRBJ1-3, reads NAGVMQNPRHLVRRRGQEARLRCSPMKGHSHVYWYRQLPEEGLKFMVYLQKENIIDESGMPKERFSAEFPKEGPSILRIQQVVRGDSAAYFCASSPGQPSGNTIYFGEGSWLTVV.